Shown below are 13 T cell receptor beta chains from a single sample sequenced in a study of T cells in Graves' hyperthyroidism and ophthalmopathy. RNA transcripts served as the template for amplifying TCR beta CDR3 regions. With the HTBI primer set, the TCR CDR3 went through a first round of RT-PCR. TCRdb reprocessed the multiplex PCR reads with MiXCR, giving one entry per CDR3 protein. The table lists approximately 700,000 distinct CDR3 sequences, 45% of them singletons. What was sequenced was peripheral blood or thyroid tissue (not recorded which). The source is an adult man with Graves' disease, either hyperthyroidism or ophthalmopathy (not recorded which).

The chain couples TRBV12-5 to TRBJ1-5, with D hard to call. The CDR3 has 18 amino acids. Looked up from germline, CDR1 is LGHNT and CDR2 is FRNRAP. The CDR3 spells CASSPWLVVLEANQPQHF. The DNA of the CDR3 is TGTGCCAGCAGTCCTTGGCTTGTGGTTCTCGAAGCGAATCAGCCCCAGCATTTT. Full variable domain (missing parts from reference TRBV12-5 and TRBJ1-5): DARVTQTPRHKVTEMGQEVTMRCQPILGHNTVFWYRQTMMQGLELLAYFRNRAPLDDSGMPKDRFSAEMPDATLATLKIQPSEPRDSAVYFCASSPWLVVLEANQPQHFGDGTRLSIL.

V is TRBV2 and J is TRBJ2-5; 8 nucleotides align to TRBD2. With 8 bases clipped from V and 9 bases from J, the junction kept 14 bases outside the gene matches. The CDR3 totals 14 residues. Per the germline V gene, CDR1 is SNHLY and CDR2 is FYNNEI. The DNA of the CDR3 is TGTGCCAGCCTCGTCGGGGGGGTAGGGCAGCCCCAGTACTTC. Its translation: CASLVGGVGQPQYF.

This clonotype was recorded at least ten times. V is TRBV7-9 and J is TRBJ1-4, with a weak D call TRBD1 (6 bases). The germline CDR1 and CDR2 sequences are SEHNR and FQNEAQ (reference sequence). The CDR3 sequence is 14 residues long. Trimming removed 3 bases at V and 8 bases at J, with 13 bases between. The CDR3, as DNA: TGTGCCAGCAGCTTTGGGGGCGTAAGCGAAAAACTGTTTTTT. It is translated as CASSFGGVSEKLFF.

This clonotype was found many times. This chain connects TRBV10-3 to TRBJ1-1, with 8 bases that match TRBD1. The germline CDR1 and CDR2 sequences are ENHRY and SYGVKD. Trimming removed 2 bases from V and 4 bases from J; junction bases left unmatched: 6. This CDR3 comprises 15 residues. CDR3 loop: CAISERTGRVTEAFF. In DNA form, the CDR3 reads TGTGCCATCAGTGAGAGGACAGGGAGAGTCACTGAAGCTTTCTTT.

This clonotype was counted a few times. At one end, the junction sequence differs from germline, possibly due to a read error. This CDR3 is CASSYPPGNQETQYF. Written as DNA, the CDR3 is TGTGCCAGCAGTTATCCCCCGGGCAACCAAGAGACCCAGTACTTC. V is TRBV10-3 and J is TRBJ2-5; no clear D. In germline, CDR1 is ENHRY, CDR2 SYGVKD. The CDR3 totals 15 residues.

CDR3 sequence: CASLDRAAGELFF. As DNA, the CDR3 is TGTGCCAGCCTGGACAGGGCGGCCGGGGAGCTGTTTTTT. The chain joins TRBV6-6 to TRBJ2-2; TRBD1 agrees at 8 bases. Per germline, CDR1 MNHNY and CDR2 SVGAGI (reference sequence). J gave up 6 bases and V 8 bases, and 5 bases lay outside the gene matches. This CDR3 has 13 amino acids.

The chain combines TRBV10-3 with TRBJ2-7; either TRBD1 or TRBD2 may fit D (6 bases each). The CDR3 contains 13 residues. Germline CDR1 reads ENHRY; CDR2 reads SYGVKD. The V end lost 6 bases, the J end lost 7 bases, and 16 bases lay between the germline ends. CDR3 sequence reads: CAIRGGLAREQYF. The DNA for the CDR3 is TGTGCCATCAGGGGGGGCCTTGCGCGGGAGCAGTACTTC.

This clonotype has a handful of counts. The chain uses TRBV20-1 and TRBJ1-2; D is possibly TRBD1 (5 bases). Trimming shortened V by 3 bases and J by 4 bases, and 15 bases separated the two germline ends. The CDR3 is made up of 14 amino acids. Germline lookup yields CDR1 DFQATT and CDR2 SNEGSKA (reference sequence). As DNA, the CDR3 is TGCAGTGCTAGGGCGTCGGGGGAATTCTATGGCTACACCTTC. It encodes CSARASGEFYGYTF.

The chain combines TRBV7-2 with TRBJ2-7, with D perhaps TRBD2 (6 bases). V was shortened by 1 base and J by 3 bases, with 16 bases between the two germline ends. Per germline, CDR1 SGHTA and CDR2 FQGNSA. The CDR3 covers 16 residues. CDR3: CASSLDTGGFSYEQYF. CDR3 in DNA: TGTGCCAGCAGCTTAGATACTGGGGGGTTCAGCTACGAGCAGTACTTC.

This clonotype was seen only a few times. The chain carries TRBV2 and TRBJ1-5; D remains ambiguous. Per the germline V gene, CDR1 is SNHLY and CDR2 is FYNNEI. The V end was cut by 0 bases, the J end by 2 bases, with 11 bases between. The CDR3 consists of 16 residues. For the CDR3, the DNA is TGTGCCAGCAGTGAAGCGCGGGGAGGAGGCAATCAGCCCCAGCATTTT. Translated, it gives CASSEARGGGNQPQHF.

With regard to this clonotype: Given a much more abundant clone one base away, this may be a read error. This chain uses TRBV9 with TRBJ1-2; a possible D gene is TRBD1 (6 bases). The length of the CDR3 is 14 residues. Germline assignment: CDR1 SGDLS and CDR2 YYNGEE. V dropped 3 bases and J dropped 4 bases, with 13 bases sitting between them. CDR3 sequence: CASSDGTPAYGYTF. The CDR3 DNA follows: TGTGCCAGCAGCGACGGGACACCGGCCTATGGCTACACCTTC.

The chain is built from TRBV25-1 and TRBJ2-5, with a tentative D call TRBD1 (5 bases). The CDR3 consists of 14 residues. Germline CDR1 MGHDK, CDR2 SYGVNS. The V end was cut by 1 base, the J end by 3 bases, with 9 bases between. Written as DNA, the CDR3 is TGTGCCAGCAGTGAATTGGCAGGGAAAGAGACCCAGTACTTC. Translating it yields CASSELAGKETQYF.

V is TRBV25-1 and J is TRBJ2-7; 7 nucleotides agree with TRBD2. This CDR3 has 14 amino acids. V was pared by 4 bases and J by 3 bases, with 6 bases of the junction left unmatched. Germline CDR1 is MGHDK and CDR2 is SYGVNS. The CDR3 is CASSAPAGNYEQYF. The CDR3 nucleotides are TGTGCCAGCAGTGCTCCAGCGGGAAACTACGAGCAGTACTTC.